These T cell receptor beta chains were read from a single sample in a study of long-term antiretroviral therapy in people with HIV. Sequencing was performed with immunoSEQ multiplex PCR; in TCRdb, only in-frame clones are kept and a portion is missing. The sample has 20,000 to 25,000 clones, approximately 88% seen once; the top ten hold approximately 8.2%. Specimen: unsorted PBMCs, collected 1.2 years after starting antiretroviral therapy. The receptor source for this set is a woman in her 40s with HIV. CDR3s include the opening cysteine and the closing phenylalanine or tryptophan.

v_gene: TRBV10-3
j_gene: TRBJ1-1
CDR3aa: CASTALNTEAFF

v_gene: TRBV27
j_gene: TRBJ2-5
CDR3aa: CASSTLAGEETQYF

v_gene: TRBV7-9
j_gene: TRBJ2-5
CDR3aa: CASSHQSGSSSETQYF

v_gene: TRBV10-1
j_gene: TRBJ2-7
CDR3aa: CASREGHSDLYEQYF

v_gene: TRBV19
j_gene: TRBJ2-5
CDR3aa: CASSSLGQGSAETQYF

v_gene: TRBV29-1
j_gene: TRBJ2-3
CDR3aa: CSVEVLAGGDTQYF

v_gene: TRBV5-4
j_gene: TRBJ2-3
CDR3aa: CASSLTSGSADTQYF

v_gene: TRBV6-1
j_gene: TRBJ2-1
CDR3aa: CATPGAGGYNEQFF

v_gene: TRBV9
j_gene: TRBJ2-7
CDR3aa: CASSAEGGGSYEQYF

v_gene: TRBV6-5
j_gene: TRBJ2-1
CDR3aa: CASSYPSGSLYNEQFF

v_gene: TRBV4-1
j_gene: TRBJ2-1
CDR3aa: CASSQLQGSYNEQFF

v_gene: TRBV28
j_gene: TRBJ2-7
CDR3aa: CASTFAQDGVEQYF

v_gene: TRBV28
j_gene: TRBJ2-1
CDR3aa: CASSSRRSGQGYNEQFF

v_gene: TRBV5-5
j_gene: TRBJ2-7
CDR3aa: CASSYVYEQYF

v_gene: TRBV7-6
j_gene: TRBJ1-2
CDR3aa: CASSSWGPTYYGYTF

v_gene: TRBV27
j_gene: TRBJ2-3
CDR3aa: CASSLRTGLRGDTQYF

v_gene: TRBV7-6
j_gene: TRBJ1-2
CDR3aa: CASSLGGHGYTF

v_gene: TRBV28
j_gene: TRBJ2-1
CDR3aa: CASSQGTSGSSYNEQFF

v_gene: TRBV5-1
j_gene: TRBJ2-5
CDR3aa: CASSSGLAGGRNQETQYF

v_gene: TRBV7-9
j_gene: TRBJ2-1
CDR3aa: CASSLRSSVDNEQFF

v_gene: TRBV5-1
j_gene: TRBJ2-3
CDR3aa: CASSPWTSGGTDTQYF

v_gene: TRBV10-1
j_gene: TRBJ2-7
CDR3aa: CASSEQYF

v_gene: TRBV28
j_gene: TRBJ2-7
CDR3aa: CASSTTYYEQYF

v_gene: TRBV10-3
j_gene: TRBJ1-5
CDR3aa: CAINTEGVNQPQHF

v_gene: TRBV6-1
j_gene: TRBJ2-5
CDR3aa: CASYRAARETQYF

v_gene: TRBV6-5
j_gene: TRBJ2-5
CDR3aa: CASRESGEETQYF

v_gene: TRBV5-5
j_gene: TRBJ2-2
CDR3aa: CASRPRALDTGELFF

v_gene: TRBV7-2
j_gene: TRBJ2-6
CDR3aa: CASSTRAAGVRSGANVLTF

v_gene: TRBV7-2
j_gene: TRBJ1-2
CDR3aa: CASSSTDRVDGYTF

v_gene: TRBV29-1
j_gene: TRBJ1-1
CDR3aa: CSVDSDRGMNTEAFF

v_gene: TRBV5-1
j_gene: TRBJ2-3
CDR3aa: CASKSGALTDTQYF

v_gene: TRBV29-1
j_gene: TRBJ2-1
CDR3aa: CSVDWTNGANEQFF

v_gene: TRBV7-8
j_gene: TRBJ2-5
CDR3aa: CASSLVASAETQYF

v_gene: TRBV6-5
j_gene: TRBJ2-3
CDR3aa: CASSYSAGGTDTQYF

v_gene: TRBV6-5
j_gene: TRBJ1-1
CDR3aa: CASQGFRGTPEAFF